This TCR beta chain emerged from a study of T cell responses to AZD1222 COVID-19 vaccine (dated by TCRdb to the early 2020s). General notes on the study: A total of approximately 240 trial participants underwent TCR sequencing, of whom around 200 received two doses of AZD1222 and roughly 25 received two doses of the MenACWY control vaccine. Enrollment into the trials was organized by age into subgroups of 18-55, 56-69 and 70-plus years, and those subgroups contained roughly 140, 27 and 60 TCR-sequenced participants, respectively.

Beyond this particular receptor, the publication reports: The vaccine-associated CD4 TCRs covered the entire spike protein, and the dominant responses fell in regions 160-218 and 743-854. Spike-specific TCR breadth and depth rose significantly after two AZD1222 doses compared with day 0 and with MenACWY recipients. Only 5 to 7 AZD1222 recipients were SARS-CoV-2 seropositive at baseline, limiting conclusions about previously exposed vaccinees. No day 14 peak-response samples were available, so repertoires were characterized only after the peak T cell response. Reportedly, almost half of the unique spike-specific TCRs recognized epitopes lying outside the regions that are mutated in the B.1.351 and B.1.1.7 variants. The 56-69-year group was small, and its depth increase did not reach significance, likely because of low power. Participants were mostly white British, with more females than males. The authors suggested clonal diversity may have been underestimated.

The CDR3 regions of human TCRbeta chains were analyzed by immunosequencing. The paper's data handling went like this. Repertoire TCRs were checked for matches against a reference library of SARS-CoV-2-specific TCRs that had been generated using the MIRA antigen-specificity platform. Breadth meant the fraction of unique TCRs that were SARS-CoV-2-associated, whereas depth meant the fraction of total T cells that were SARS-CoV-2-associated. Using the MIRA data, each spike-specific TCR was assigned both to the spike region to which the TCR was reactive and to a CD4 or CD8 class. Log10-transformed breadth and depth values were compared by one-way ANOVA with Sidak's multiple comparisons tests. TCRdb mirrors the immuneACCESS table, restricted to in-frame sequences. Some clones are absent from its copies; in checked studies, under half trace to an unresolved V gene, and the reason for the others is unknown. The D gene and trimming were derived from the DNA, and the V and J assignments and clone size from that table. Counted in this sample were over 75,000 clones; 80% to 90% of them appeared once. The ten most abundant clones make up about 2.7% of the sample.

The time point label, as the study defines it: about 28 days (+/-7) after the second vaccine dose. AZD1222 recipients given second doses at about 4 weeks or at about 12 weeks were pooled, since spike-specific TCR depth and breadth were not found to differ between the two schedules. Vaccinee samples were obtained from the UK trials COV001 and COV002, which included a single-blind randomized controlled phase 2/3 trial of AZD1222 (ChAdOx1 nCoV-19) in healthy adults. For TCRbeta chain sequencing, PBMC samples were collected from trial participants at day 0 and at day 28 after the second dose. V lost 5 bases and J lost 0 bases, and the count of bases not matched to a germline gene is 6. The cysteine opens and the phenylalanine closes a CDR3 of 15 amino acids. Only CDR3 DNA is held: 45 bases, read in frame from base 1. The germline V gene sets CDR1 to MNHEY and CDR2 to SVGAGI. In regard to this clone: What this receptor recognizes is not known. Per-nucleotide qualities are absent, and no much larger clonotype sits a single base away.

Recombination joined TRBV6-5 with TRBJ1-1; 7 bases in the junction line up with TRBD1. The sample here was peripheral blood, taken 28 days after the second AZD1222 dose. The TCR was taken from an adult who received the AZD1222 COVID-19 vaccine. The CDR3 reads CASSRWTGLNTEAFF. The nucleotides read TGTGCCAGCAGTAGATGGACAGGACTGAACACTGAAGCTTTCTTT.